A single sample gave rise to the 2 T cell receptor beta chains below, sequenced in a study of T cells after yellow fever vaccination. TCRdb called the 5' RACE reads again in MiXCR, with one record for every CDR3 protein. This sample yields around 500,000 distinct CDR3 sequences, of which 21% are seen a single time; less than 20% belongs to the top ten. The starting material was PBMCs, obtained approximately 22 days after the first yellow fever vaccination. These receptors originate from a young man who received the YFV17D yellow fever vaccine.

This clonotype has a handful of counts. V gene TRBV20-1 combines with J gene TRBJ1-1; D gene unclear. The CDR3 extends over 14 amino acids. Per germline, CDR1 DFQATT and CDR2 SNEGSKA (reference sequence). V gave up 0 bases and J gave up 3 bases, with 11 bases separating them. Written as DNA, the CDR3 is TGCAGTGCTAGAGATTTAGGGTGGGACACTGAAGCTTTCTTT. Protein product: CSARDLGWDTEAFF.

The chain combines TRBV9 with TRBJ2-5; 9 nucleotides match TRBD1. Trimming cost V 4 bases and J 6 bases; bases outside gene matches: 13. The CDR3 runs 16 residues. Germline CDR1 and CDR2: SGDLS and YYNGEE. The CDR3 reads CASSNPGQGFLQTQYF. For the CDR3, the DNA is TGTGCCAGCAGCAACCCGGGACAGGGCTTTCTTCAGACCCAGTACTTC.